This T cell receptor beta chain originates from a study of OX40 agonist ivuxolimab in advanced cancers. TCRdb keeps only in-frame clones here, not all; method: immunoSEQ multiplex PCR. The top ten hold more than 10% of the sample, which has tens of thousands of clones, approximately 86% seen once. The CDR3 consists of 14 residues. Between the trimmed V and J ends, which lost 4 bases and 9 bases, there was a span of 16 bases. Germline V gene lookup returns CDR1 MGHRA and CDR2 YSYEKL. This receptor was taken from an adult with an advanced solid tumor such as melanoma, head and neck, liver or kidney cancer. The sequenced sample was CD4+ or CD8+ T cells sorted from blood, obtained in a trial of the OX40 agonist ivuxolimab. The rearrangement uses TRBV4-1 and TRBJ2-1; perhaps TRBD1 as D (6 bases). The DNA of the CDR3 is TGCGCCAGCAGCCCCCGGACAGTTTTGGGTGAGCAGTTCTTC. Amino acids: CASSPRTVLGEQFF.